A selection of T cell receptor beta chains follows, all from one sample in a study of monozygotic twins with inflammatory bowel disease. TCRdb reprocessed the 5' RACE reads and stores each CDR3 protein as one record, lacking DNA. The table lists hundreds of thousands of distinct CDR3 sequences, with 2.4% in the top ten. The sequenced sample consisted of blood. These receptors came from a human donor with ulcerative colitis or Crohn's disease, or a healthy co-twin of an affected twin (not recorded which). CDR3s include the opening cysteine and the closing phenylalanine or tryptophan.

j_gene: TRBJ2-7; v_gene: TRBV5-1; len: 12; CDR3aa: CASSLTLDEQYF
j_gene: TRBJ2-1; v_gene: TRBV7-6; len: 13; CDR3aa: CASSPKDRDEQFF
j_gene: TRBJ2-5; v_gene: TRBV5-1; len: 15; CDR3aa: CASSLGTTWEGTQYF
j_gene: TRBJ2-1; v_gene: TRBV18; len: 15; CDR3aa: CASSPLAGDGDEQFF
j_gene: TRBJ2-7; v_gene: TRBV4-2; len: 13; CDR3aa: CASSQGGPYEQYF
j_gene: TRBJ1-6; v_gene: TRBV5-4; len: 15; CDR3aa: CASSLDRSYNSPLHF
j_gene: TRBJ2-1; v_gene: TRBV7-9; len: 16; CDR3aa: CASSPLQGGSYNEQFF
j_gene: TRBJ2-7; v_gene: TRBV5-1; len: 14; CDR3aa: CASSLAGGSNEQYF
j_gene: TRBJ1-6; v_gene: TRBV3-1; len: 15; CDR3aa: CASSPQGLGDSPLHF
j_gene: TRBJ2-3; v_gene: TRBV7-9; len: 13; CDR3aa: CASRMRGADTQYF
j_gene: TRBJ2-7; v_gene: TRBV4-3; len: 15; CDR3aa: CASSQRDRGLYEQYF
j_gene: TRBJ2-5; v_gene: TRBV10-2; len: 13; CDR3aa: CASGLAGQETQYF
j_gene: TRBJ1-2; v_gene: TRBV11-2; len: 11; CDR3aa: CASSFDTGYTF
j_gene: TRBJ2-3; v_gene: TRBV9; len: 17; CDR3aa: CASSPRSGGGGTDTQYF
j_gene: TRBJ2-1; v_gene: TRBV7-8; len: 13; CDR3aa: CASSLAQGGEQVF
j_gene: TRBJ2-7; v_gene: TRBV6-1; len: 13; CDR3aa: CASSEPPGTRRYF
j_gene: TRBJ2-7; v_gene: TRBV7-6; len: 12; CDR3aa: CASSDNLGEQYF
j_gene: TRBJ1-6; v_gene: TRBV12-3/TRBV12-4; len: 14; CDR3aa: CASSLRRGNSPLHF
j_gene: TRBJ2-5; v_gene: TRBV20-1; len: 12; CDR3aa: CSARGETETQYF
j_gene: TRBJ2-1; v_gene: TRBV18; len: 12; CDR3aa: CASSHPDAEQFF
j_gene: TRBJ2-4; v_gene: TRBV7-2; len: 15; CDR3aa: CASSPPGQIKNIQYF
j_gene: TRBJ1-2; v_gene: TRBV19; len: 13; CDR3aa: CASSIGGNYGYTF
j_gene: TRBJ1-5; v_gene: TRBV15; len: 16; CDR3aa: CATSSTTGGYNQPQHF
j_gene: TRBJ1-5; v_gene: TRBV13; len: 15; CDR3aa: CASSFGGQNNQPQHF
j_gene: TRBJ2-3; v_gene: TRBV20-1; len: 15; CDR3aa: CSARDGAGATDTQYF
j_gene: TRBJ1-2; v_gene: TRBV3-1; len: 14; CDR3aa: CASSAVVSTYGYTF
j_gene: TRBJ1-1; v_gene: TRBV3-1; len: 14; CDR3aa: CASSPTRRGTEAFF
j_gene: TRBJ1-6; v_gene: TRBV7-8; len: 15; CDR3aa: CASSIGTGDNSPLHF
j_gene: TRBJ2-1; v_gene: TRBV7-9; len: 14; CDR3aa: CASSLLGEVNEQFF
j_gene: TRBJ2-7; v_gene: TRBV5-1; len: 13; CDR3aa: CASSSRGPVEQYF
j_gene: TRBJ2-7; v_gene: TRBV7-2; len: 16; CDR3aa: CASSKGWGLSSYEQYF
j_gene: TRBJ1-5; v_gene: TRBV2; len: 14; CDR3aa: CASSDGRNNQPQHF
j_gene: TRBJ1-1; v_gene: TRBV5-1; len: 16; CDR3aa: CASSLAGTKKGAEAFF
j_gene: TRBJ2-7; v_gene: TRBV28; len: 11; CDR3aa: CASRGGYEQYF
j_gene: TRBJ1-4; v_gene: TRBV4-1; len: 17; CDR3aa: CASSPVEGGSRNEKLFF
j_gene: TRBJ2-2; v_gene: TRBV29-1; len: 11; CDR3aa: CSVGFPGELFF
j_gene: TRBJ2-2; v_gene: TRBV5-1; len: 16; CDR3aa: CASSPLGAANTGELFF
j_gene: TRBJ1-1; v_gene: TRBV7-3; len: 13; CDR3aa: CASSVGPYTEAFF
j_gene: TRBJ2-7; v_gene: TRBV5-1; len: 13; CDR3aa: CASSLDAQRPQYF
j_gene: TRBJ2-7; v_gene: TRBV4-2; len: 15; CDR3aa: CASSHPGQGTYEQYF
j_gene: TRBJ1-2; v_gene: TRBV5-1; len: 12; CDR3aa: CASSYDLSGYTF
j_gene: TRBJ1-2; v_gene: TRBV20-1; len: 12; CDR3aa: CSVVQGAGGYTF
j_gene: TRBJ2-1; v_gene: TRBV6-5; len: 15; CDR3aa: CASSYLGSADNEQFF
j_gene: TRBJ2-7; v_gene: TRBV19; len: 14; CDR3aa: CASSISSRMGEQYF
j_gene: TRBJ2-5; v_gene: TRBV7-2; len: 14; CDR3aa: CASSLYRATETQYF
j_gene: TRBJ2-7; v_gene: TRBV20-1; len: 14; CDR3aa: CSATSGTSVYEQYF
j_gene: TRBJ2-3; v_gene: TRBV5-4; len: 16; CDR3aa: CASSSLHETSTDTQYF
j_gene: TRBJ1-5; v_gene: TRBV5-4; len: 20; CDR3aa: CASSLRLPSGALFGNQPQHF
j_gene: TRBJ1-4; v_gene: TRBV5-1; len: 18; CDR3aa: CASSPLRPGAATNEKLFF
j_gene: TRBJ1-1; v_gene: TRBV19; len: 14; CDR3aa: CASSVLSGTTEAFF